This TCR beta chain was observed in a study of response to subunit inactivated influenza vaccine. Germline V gene data show CDR1 as MNHEY and CDR2 as SVGEGT. Trimming pared 6 bases from V and 4 bases from J, leaving 16 bases between. The CDR3 is 14 amino acids. This clonotype was seen ten or more times. TCRdb called the RT-PCR reads again in MiXCR, with one record for every CDR3 protein. The sample has about 620,000 distinct CDR3 sequences; 11% are singletons. The sample was also reused in another study, on T cells expressing NK-cell markers. That source notes: cDNA encoding TCR beta was synthesized via 5'RACE template switching incorporating UMIs. Seven HCMV-seropositive donors and one seronegative donor made up the eight sequenced donors. The leading position in the CD3+CD56-NKG2C+ fraction of a few donors also went to these clonotypes.

The chain joins TRBV6-2 or TRBV6-3 to TRBJ2-7; perhaps TRBD1 as D (6 bases). This sample comprised PBMCs from blood, obtained on the day of vaccination. This receptor was obtained from a man between 45 and 60 years old who received an inactivated influenza vaccine. The CDR3 nucleotides are TGTGCCAGCAGCTCCCCATTGAGGGGGTACGAGCAGTACTTC. Protein product: CASSSPLRGYEQYF.